The 16 T cell receptor beta chains presented below share a single source sample, sequenced in a study of human T cells and chemical hapten exposure. Specified time point: patch test 1, 2 weeks after DPC sensitization. Treatment in this sample: therapeutic diphenylcyclopropenone sensitization with weekly scalp DPC. Whole blood, unfractionated, served as the material for total RNA extraction. TCRdb re-derived calls from the RACE reads in MiXCR, one entry per CDR3 protein. The sample records 40,000 or so distinct CDR3 sequences, 4% being singletons. This sample comprised whole blood, obtained in connection with sensitization to the hapten diphenylcyclopropenone (DPC). The receptors were sampled from a man aged 45-60 years with alopecia areata. Some clones in this sample may be carry-over from other donors' samples.

This clonotype was detected ten times or more. The DNA of the CDR3 is TGCAGTGCGCCGGGATCTTACAATGAGCAGTTCTTC. It yields the protein CSAPGSYNEQFF. The J gene is TRBJ2-1, the V gene TRBV20-1; maybe TRBD2 (5 bases). Germline CDR1 DFQATT, CDR2 SNEGSKA (reference sequence). Deletions cut 6 bases from V and 4 bases from J, with 10 bases between. The CDR3 has 12 amino acids.

This clonotype was recorded many times. The V call is TRBV5-1, the J call TRBJ2-1, with 10 bases aligning to TRBD1. The V gene's germline CDR1 is SGHRS and CDR2 YFSETQ. The V segment lost 5 bases and the J segment 10 bases; nucleotides outside the gene matches: 12. The CDR3 is 15 residues long. The CDR3 region has the DNA TGCGCCAGCAGGGTCCCGGGACAGGGGCCGACCGAGCAGTTCTTC. This translates into CASRVPGQGPTEQFF.

This clonotype was observed many times. The rearrangement links TRBV3-1 to TRBJ2-6, with no clear D. The CDR3 loop spans 14 amino acids. Trimming cost V 4 bases and J 0 bases, with 4 bases left between them. Germline values: CDR1 LGHDT, CDR2 YNNKEL (reference sequence). The CDR3 nucleotides read TGTGCCAGCAGCCCGAGCTCTGGGGCCAACGTCCTGACTTTC. This codes for CASSPSSGANVLTF.

In regard to this clonotype: It may be a read error: a sequence one base away is much more abundant. The gene calls are TRBV29-1 and TRBJ1-2; tentative D call: TRBD1 (6 bases). The CDR3 is 14 amino acids. Germline CDR1 and CDR2: SQVTM and ANQGSEA. Trimming took 4 bases from V and 0 from J, leaving 12 bases between them. CDR3 loop: CSVVQQGANYGYTF. In nucleotides, the CDR3 is TGCAGCGTTGTACAACAGGGAGCTAACTATGGCTACACCTTC.

The rearrangement joins TRBV3-1 to TRBJ1-1; D is unresolved. The germline gives CDR1 LGHDT, CDR2 YNNKEL (reference sequence). CDR3 size: 14 residues. The germline V and J ends were trimmed by 2 bases and 0 bases, with 7 bases remaining between them. The DNA for the CDR3 is TGTGCCAGCAGCCAATTCGGGGTGAACACTGAAGCTTTCTTT. This codes for CASSQFGVNTEAFF.

Only a few counts were recorded for this clonotype. The CDR3 DNA sequence: TGTGCCAGCAAGAGTGATACAGATACGCAGTATTTT. It encodes CASKSDTDTQYF. V and J are TRBV6-5 and TRBJ2-3; no firm D call. CDR3 size: 12 residues. Trimming took off 7 bases at V and 3 bases at J, with 8 bases between the two ends. Germline CDR1 reads MNHEY; CDR2 reads SVGAGI.

This clonotype was observed at least ten times. CDR3 in amino acids: CASRTSGRSGAYEQYF. CDR3 sequence (DNA): TGTGCCAGCAGGACTAGCGGGAGAAGCGGGGCCTACGAGCAGTACTTC. The J gene is TRBJ2-7, the V gene TRBV27; 12 bases are shared with TRBD2. The CDR3 length is 16 residues. From germline, CDR1 is MNHEY and CDR2 SMNVEV (reference sequence). V lost 6 bases to trimming and J lost 2 bases; unmatched junction nucleotides: 8.

This clonotype has only a few counts. The chain employs TRBV4-1 and TRBJ1-1, with TRBD1 matching over 9 bases. The V gene's germline CDR1 is MGHRA and CDR2 YSYEKL. The ends lost 2 bases at V and 6 bases at J; junction bases unmatched: 10. The CDR3 runs 16 residues. CDR3 bases: TGCGCCAGCAGCCAACTCACAGGGGGCGTGGAGTCTGAAGCTTTCTTT. Its translation: CASSQLTGGVESEAFF.

V is TRBV6-1 and J is TRBJ1-3; perhaps TRBD1 as D (6 bases). V gave up 3 bases and J gave up 0 bases, with 12 bases separating them. CDR1 and CDR2 (germline): MNHNS, SASEGT. This CDR3 contains 16 residues. CDR3 protein: CASSDTGTNSGNTIYF. The CDR3, as DNA: TGTGCCAGCAGTGATACAGGGACAAACTCTGGAAACACCATATATTTT.

This clonotype was observed a few times. The V gene is TRBV12-3 or TRBV12-4, the J gene TRBJ2-3; 10 nucleotides line up with TRBD1. The CDR3 has 16 amino acids. The V and J ends lost 5 bases and 2 bases, in that order; junction bases with no gene match: 7. The CDR3 here is CASSRSGTGATDTQYF. CDR3 bases: TGTGCCAGCAGTCGCTCAGGGACAGGGGCCACAGATACGCAGTATTTT.

In this sample, this clonotype turned up many times. The genes are TRBV29-1 and TRBJ2-3, with D possibly TRBD1 on 5 matching bases. V dropped 7 bases and J dropped 9 bases, with 26 bases sitting between them. This CDR3 spans 15 amino acids. Germline V lookup: CDR1 SQVTM, CDR2 ANQGSEA. The CDR3 spells CSAPNQGTTDGTQYF. As DNA, the CDR3 is TGCAGCGCTCCAAACCAGGGAACGACGGACGGGACGCAGTATTTT.

This clonotype was detected ten times or more. The chain has TRBV6-6 and TRBJ2-7, with TRBD1 matching 8 bases. J was trimmed by 2 bases and V by 6 bases; bases with no gene match: 6. The CDR3 runs 14 residues. Germline lookup yields CDR1 MNHNY and CDR2 SVGAGI (reference sequence). CDR3: CASSSGQGAYEQYF. CDR3 nucleotides: TGTGCCAGCAGCTCAGGACAGGGAGCCTACGAGCAGTACTTC.

This clonotype was counted many times. The chain combines TRBV7-9 with TRBJ1-1; unclear D gene. The V gene's germline CDR1 is SEHNR and CDR2 FQNEAQ (reference sequence). This CDR3 region has 14 residues. V lost 2 bases and J lost 6, with 13 bases in between. CDR3 in amino acids: CASSLLLLIPEAFF. The CDR3 region has the DNA TGTGCCAGCAGCTTACTCTTACTTATCCCTGAAGCTTTCTTT.

In its sample, this clonotype was seen many times. V and J are TRBV6-5 and TRBJ2-7; TRBD2 aligns across 9 bases. Trimming took 7 bases from V and 3 from J; bases not matched to a gene: 7. Germline-derived CDR1 and CDR2 are MNHEY and SVGAGI. The CDR3 extends over 14 amino acids. The CDR3 spells CASTRSGRIYEQYF. CDR3 DNA: TGTGCCAGCACCAGAAGCGGGAGGATCTACGAGCAGTACTTC.

In this sample, this clonotype turned up many times. This chain joins TRBV3-1 and TRBJ2-1, with TRBD2 matching 7 bases. Unmatched junction bases numbered 11, after V lost 2 bases and J lost 4 bases. The CDR3 spans 17 residues. CDR1 is LGHDT and CDR2 is YNNKEL in the germline V gene (reference sequence). For the CDR3, the DNA is TGTGCCAGCAGCCAATTCCTAGCGGAGAATACATACAATGAGCAGTTCTTC. It translates to CASSQFLAENTYNEQFF.

The rearrangement links TRBV10-2 to TRBJ1-3; D is possibly TRBD1 (6 bases). Germline assignment: CDR1 WSHSY and CDR2 SAAADI. The CDR3 extends over 13 amino acids. V lost 8 bases, J lost 2 bases, and 10 bases lay in between. CDR3 loop: CASRDTPGNTIYF. The DNA of the CDR3 is TGCGCCAGCCGGGACACGCCTGGAAACACCATATATTTT.